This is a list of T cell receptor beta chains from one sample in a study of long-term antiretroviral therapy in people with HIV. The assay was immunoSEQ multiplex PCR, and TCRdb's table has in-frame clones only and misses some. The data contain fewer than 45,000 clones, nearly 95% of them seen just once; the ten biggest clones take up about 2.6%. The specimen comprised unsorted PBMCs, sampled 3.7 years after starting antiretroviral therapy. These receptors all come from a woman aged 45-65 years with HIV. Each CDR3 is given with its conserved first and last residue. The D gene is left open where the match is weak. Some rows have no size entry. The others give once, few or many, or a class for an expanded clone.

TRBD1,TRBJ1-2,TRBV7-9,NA,TGTGCCAGCAGCTTAGCGGCAGGGGGTGATGGCTACACCTTC,CASSLAAGGDGYTF
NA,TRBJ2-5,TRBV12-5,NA,TGTGCTAGTGGTTTGGTACGCCCAGGGGGGGGAGAGACCCAGTACTTC,CASGLVRPGGGETQYF
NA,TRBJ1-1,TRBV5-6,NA,TGTGCCAGCAGCCCCGGGCCCACTGAAGCTTTCTTT,CASSPGPTEAFF
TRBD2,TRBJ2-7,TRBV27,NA,TGTGCCAGCAGTCTAACCGGGGGGGGCTCCTACGAGCAGTACTTC,CASSLTGGGSYEQYF
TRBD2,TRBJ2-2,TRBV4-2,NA,TGTGCCAGCAGCCAAGATCTTTGGAGCGGGACGAACACCGGGGAGCTGTTTTTT,CASSQDLWSGTNTGELFF
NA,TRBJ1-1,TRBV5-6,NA,TGTGCCAGCAGCCCCACAGGGCGCACTGAAGCTTTCTTT,CASSPTGRTEAFF
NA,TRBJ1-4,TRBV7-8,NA,TGTGCCAGCAGCTTAGCGGTGGCGGGGAGTGGACGTGAAAAACTGTTTTTT,CASSLAVAGSGREKLFF
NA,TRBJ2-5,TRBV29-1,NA,TGCAGCGTTGAACCCGGCCTTCCATCACAAGAGACCCAGTACTTC,CSVEPGLPSQETQYF
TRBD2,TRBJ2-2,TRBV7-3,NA,TGTGCCAGCAGCTTAACGAGTAGCGGGGACCGACGCGGGGAGCTGTTTTTT,CASSLTSSGDRRGELFF
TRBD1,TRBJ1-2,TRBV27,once,TGTGCCAGCAGTTTGGGACAGGGAATCTATGGCTACACCTTC,CASSLGQGIYGYTF
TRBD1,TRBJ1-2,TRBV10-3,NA,TGTGCCATCAGTGAGTCAGTAAGGACAGGGACCTATGGCTACACCTTC,CAISESVRTGTYGYTF
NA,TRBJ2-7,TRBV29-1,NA,TGCAGCGTTGTGCTCAGCTACGAGCAGTACTTC,CSVVLSYEQYF
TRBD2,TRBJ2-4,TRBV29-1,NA,TGCAGCGTTGGCGGGACTAGCGGGGGGGCCAAAAACATTCAGTACTTC,CSVGGTSGGAKNIQYF
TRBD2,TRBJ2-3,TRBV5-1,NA,TGCGCCAGCAGCTGGGGACTAGCGGGGAGGCCAGATACGCAGTATTTT,CASSWGLAGRPDTQYF
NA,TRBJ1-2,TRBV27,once,TGTGCCAGCAGTTACTCCTTTGGTACAGCTAACTATGGCTACACCTTC,CASSYSFGTANYGYTF
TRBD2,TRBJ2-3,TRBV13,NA,TGTGCCAGCAGTGACGGGGGGGCTAGCACAGATACGCAGTATTTT,CASSDGGASTDTQYF
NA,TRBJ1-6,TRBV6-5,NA,TGTGCCAGCAGTAGGAACAGGAATAATTCACCCCTCCACTTT,CASSRNRNNSPLHF
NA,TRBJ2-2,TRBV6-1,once,TGTGCCAGCATGTGGACTCAGGACACCGGGGAGCTGTTTTTT,CASMWTQDTGELFF
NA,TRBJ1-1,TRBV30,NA,TGTGCCTGGAGTGTAAACTCGGCGAACACTGAAGCTTTCTTT,CAWSVNSANTEAFF
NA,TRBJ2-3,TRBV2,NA,TGTGCCACCGACACAGATACGCAGTATTTT,CATDTDTQYF
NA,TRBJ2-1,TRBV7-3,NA,TGTGCCAGCAGCCAGAGGCTAGGTCTCTACAATGAGCAGTTCTTC,CASSQRLGLYNEQFF
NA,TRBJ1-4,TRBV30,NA,TGTGCCTGGAGTGTAAAGGGAAGGAATGAAAAACTGTTTTTT,CAWSVKGRNEKLFF
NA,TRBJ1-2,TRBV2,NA,TGTGCCAGCATAGGGTCCAGGGTAAACTATGGCTACACCTTC,CASIGSRVNYGYTF
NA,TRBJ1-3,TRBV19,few,TGTGCCAGTAGTATCGGCGGTCGGGGAAACACCATATATTTT,CASSIGGRGNTIYF